The next 10 T cell receptor beta chains were all read from a single sample in a study of shared clonotypes between healthy human individuals. Clones were read by immunoSEQ multiplex PCR, and TCRdb kept only the in-frame ones, dropping some. The sample lists 300,000 to 350,000 clones; more than 60% were seen once. Source material: memory CD4+ T cells sorted from blood. Subset indicated: CD45RA-negative fraction. The receptors derive from a man younger than 40 in good health.

J is TRBJ2-5 and V is TRBV28; TRBD1 matches at 8 bases. The CDR3 loop spans 15 amino acids. The germline CDR1 and CDR2 sequences are MDHEN and SYDVKM. The junction had 10 bases not matched to a gene; V was cut back by 5 bases and J by 5 bases. DNA of the CDR3: TGTGCCAGCAGTCCGCATTCAGGGGGCGGGGAGACCCAGTACTTC. The encoded protein is CASSPHSGGGETQYF.

The chain carries TRBV4-2 and TRBJ1-2, with a weak D call TRBD1 (6 bases). V lost 2 bases and J 3 bases, leaving 19 bases between the germline ends. CDR3 length: 17 amino acids. Per the germline V gene, CDR1 is LGHNA and CDR2 is YNFKEQ. The CDR3 reads CASSQRASGGADYGYTF. The CDR3, as DNA: TGTGCCAGCAGCCAAAGGGCATCGGGGGGCGCTGACTATGGCTACACCTTC.

The chain links TRBV28 to TRBJ2-1; TRBD2 is a possible D gene (6 bases). The CDR3 contains 15 residues. Germline-derived CDR1 and CDR2 are MDHEN and SYDVKM. Trimming removed 3 bases from V and 9 bases from J, with 18 bases in between. The CDR3 here is CASSFFGTGHGEQFF. CDR3 in DNA: TGTGCCAGCAGTTTTTTTGGGACTGGGCACGGTGAGCAGTTCTTC.

In this sample, this clone turned up a few times. The genes are TRBV11-1 and TRBJ2-7; possibly TRBD1 for D (6 bases). In germline, CDR1 is SGHAT, CDR2 FQDESV (reference sequence). The CDR3 loop spans 16 amino acids. V lost 5 bases and J lost 2, with 19 bases in between. CDR3 amino acids: CASSPIGDNVAYEQYF. In DNA, the CDR3 is TGTGCCAGCAGCCCCATAGGGGACAATGTGGCCTACGAGCAGTACTTC.

The rearrangement uses TRBV27 and TRBJ2-7; tentatively, D is TRBD1 or TRBD2 (5 bases each). Germline-derived CDR1 and CDR2 are MNHEY and SMNVEV (reference sequence). This CDR3 is 14 amino acids long. Trimming stripped 3 bases from V and 3 bases from J, with 12 bases between. As DNA, the CDR3 is TGTGCCAGCAGTTTTGGGGGAACGAACTACGAGCAGTACTTC. Translation: CASSFGGTNYEQYF.

The rearrangement uses TRBV28 and TRBJ2-7, with 13 bases lining up with TRBD2. J lost 2 bases, V lost 5 bases, and 6 bases had no gene match. CDR1 and CDR2 from the germline V gene are MDHEN and SYDVKM. CDR3 length: 16 amino acids. The CDR3 protein is CASSPLTSGRTYEQYF. The CDR3, as DNA: TGTGCCAGCAGTCCCCTGACTAGCGGGAGGACCTACGAGCAGTACTTC.

This clone has just one count. J is TRBJ2-5 and V is TRBV5-1, with TRBD1 identical over 9 bases. With 5 bases clipped from V and 0 bases from J, the junction kept 8 bases outside the gene matches. This CDR3 is 16 amino acids long. The germline gives CDR1 SGHRS, CDR2 YFSETQ. The CDR3 bases are TGCGCCAGCAGTTTGATGGGACAGGGTAACCAAGAGACCCAGTACTTC. This translates into CASSLMGQGNQETQYF.

The gene calls are TRBV7-9 and TRBJ1-1; 9 positions agree with TRBD1. The CDR3 has 13 residues. Germline-derived CDR1 and CDR2 are SEHNR and FQNEAQ (reference sequence). The J segment lost 3 bases and the V segment lost 6 bases, leaving 2 bases of the junction unmatched. The CDR3 protein is CASRWTGDTEAFF. In DNA, the CDR3 is TGTGCCAGCAGATGGACAGGGGACACTGAAGCTTTCTTT.

This clone was counted many times. The chain carries TRBV7-9 and TRBJ2-3; 13 bases are shared with TRBD2. CDR3 length: 16 amino acids. With V trimmed by 3 bases and J by 2 bases, 2 bases remained unmatched. From germline, CDR1 is SEHNR and CDR2 FQNEAQ (reference sequence). The CDR3 DNA reads TGTGCCAGCAGCTTGGGACTAGCGGGGCCCACAGATACGCAGTATTTT. Translated, it gives CASSLGLAGPTDTQYF.

V and J are TRBV27 and TRBJ2-3; D is undetermined. The V end was cut by 7 bases, the J end by 2 bases, with 10 bases between. Germline V gene sequence: CDR1 MNHEY, CDR2 SMNVEV (reference sequence). The CDR3 runs to 13 residues. The DNA for the CDR3 is TGTGCCAGCAAGTGGCTACTCACAGATACGCAGTATTTT. This sequence encodes CASKWLLTDTQYF.